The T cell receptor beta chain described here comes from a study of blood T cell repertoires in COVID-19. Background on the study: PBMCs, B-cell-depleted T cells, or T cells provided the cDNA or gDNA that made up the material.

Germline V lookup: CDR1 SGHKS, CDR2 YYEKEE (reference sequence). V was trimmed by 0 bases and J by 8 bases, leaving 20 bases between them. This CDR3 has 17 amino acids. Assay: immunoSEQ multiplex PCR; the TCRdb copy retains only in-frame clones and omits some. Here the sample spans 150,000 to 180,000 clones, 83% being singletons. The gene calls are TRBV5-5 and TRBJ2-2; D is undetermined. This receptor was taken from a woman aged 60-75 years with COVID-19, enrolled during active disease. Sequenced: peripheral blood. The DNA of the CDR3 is TGTGCCAGCAGCTTGGCCGCAAGGCAGACTCCTTTGGGGGAGCTGTTTTTT. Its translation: CASSLAARQTPLGELFF.